These 11 T cell receptor beta chains came from one sample sequenced in a study of blood T cell repertoires in COVID-19 (dated by TCRdb to 2020 to 2021). The library was made by the immunoSEQ multiplex PCR assay. TCRdb holds this immuneACCESS table with in-frame rearrangements only. Some clones are missing; in checked studies, unresolved V genes explain under half, and the rest has no known cause. This sample gives 200,000 to 250,000 clones in total; 82% of them show up just once. About an eighth of the sample rests with the top ten. Sample: peripheral blood. These receptors all come from a woman between 40 and 55 years old with acute or convalescent COVID-19.

The rearrangement links TRBV6-1 to TRBJ2-2, with 9 bases lining up with TRBD2. The CDR3 extends over 16 amino acids. Germline-derived CDR1 and CDR2 are MNHNS and SASEGT. J gave up 4 bases and V 4 bases, and 7 bases lay outside the gene matches. Written as DNA, the CDR3 is TGTGCCAGCAGTGGTAGCGGGAGAAGACTCACCGGGGAGCTGTTTTTT. It translates to CASSGSGRRLTGELFF.

This clone has at least ten counts. The chain uses TRBV7-4 and TRBJ2-4, with TRBD2 matching 8 bases. V lost 1 base and J lost 3; bases outside the gene matches: 5. The CDR3 length is 16 residues. CDR1 and CDR2 from the germline V gene are SGHVT and SQSDAQ. This CDR3 is CASSLGREVGKNIQYF. The CDR3 DNA sequence: TGTGCCAGCAGCTTAGGGCGGGAGGTAGGCAAAAACATTCAGTACTTC.

This clone was seen only once. The chain has TRBV27 and TRBJ2-3; 10 positions agree with TRBD2. Trimming took 2 bases from V and 0 from J; bases not matched to a gene: 8. The germline V gene encodes CDR1 MNHEY and CDR2 SMNVEV (reference sequence). This CDR3 has 18 amino acids. CDR3 nucleotide sequence: TGTGCCAGCAGTTTAGGGGCTAGCGGGGGCTATAGCACAGATACGCAGTATTTT. Its protein product is CASSLGASGGYSTDTQYF.

CDR3: CAWRVQGATGELFF. The CDR3, as DNA: TGTGCCTGGCGAGTACAGGGGGCGACCGGGGAGCTGTTTTTT. The genes are TRBV30 and TRBJ2-2, with 9 bases aligning to TRBD1. With 5 bases clipped from V and 5 bases from J, the junction kept 6 bases outside the gene matches. Germline-derived CDR1 and CDR2 are GTSNPN and SVGIG (reference sequence). This CDR3 spans 14 amino acids. Variable domain in full (rest from reference TRBV30 and TRBJ2-2): SQTIHQWPATLVQPVGSPLSLECTVEGTSNPNLYWYRQAAGRGLQLLFYSVGIGQISSEVPQNLSASRPQDRQFILSSKKLLLSDSGFYLCAWRVQGATGELFFGEGSRLTVL.

This clone has a single count. The chain links TRBV6-5 to TRBJ1-1; D ambiguous. Trimming left V 2 bases short and J 1 base short, with 8 bases between. CDR3 size: 14 residues. Germline CDR1 reads MNHEY; CDR2 reads SVGAGI. Written as DNA, the CDR3 is TGTGCCAGCAGTTACATCCGGGAGAACACTGAAGCTTTCTTT. It specifies CASSYIRENTEAFF.

V gene TRBV18 combines with J gene TRBJ2-5, with D maybe TRBD2 (6 bases). Trimming shortened V by 3 bases and J by 2 bases, and 7 bases separated the two germline ends. CDR1 and CDR2 (germline): KGHSH, LQKENI. The CDR3 extends over 13 amino acids. The CDR3 sequence is CASSPGTQETQYF. The CDR3 bases are TGTGCCAGCTCACCCGGGACTCAAGAGACCCAGTACTTC.

The chain employs TRBV19 and TRBJ2-3, with D unresolved. This CDR3 is 13 amino acids long. V was trimmed by 1 base and J by 2 bases, leaving 4 bases between them. CDR1 is LNHDA, CDR2 SQIVND, per germline (reference sequence). CDR3: CASSIGITDTQYF. CDR3 coding DNA: TGTGCCAGTAGTATAGGTATCACAGATACGCAGTATTTT. Supplemented by reference TRBV19 and TRBJ2-3, the full variable domain reads DGGITQSPKYLFRKEGQNVTLSCEQNLNHDAMYWYRQDPGQGLRLIYYSQIVNDFQKGDIAEGYSVSREKKESFPLTVTSAQKNPTAFYLCASSIGITDTQYFGPGTRLTVL.

The rearrangement links TRBV29-1 to TRBJ2-1; 10 bases match TRBD2. The CDR3 sequence is 17 residues long. V was pared by 2 bases and J by 0 bases, with 7 bases of the junction left unmatched. The germline CDR1 and CDR2 sequences are SQVTM and ANQGSEA. CDR3 amino acids: CSVELAGVSFSYNEQFF. In DNA, the CDR3 is TGCAGCGTTGAACTAGCGGGGGTCTCCTTCTCCTACAATGAGCAGTTCTTC.

V gene TRBV2 combines with J gene TRBJ1-2; tentative D call: TRBD1 (6 bases). Germline V gene sequence: CDR1 SNHLY, CDR2 FYNNEI. The V end lost 4 bases, the J end lost 0 bases, and 9 bases lay between the germline ends. The CDR3 spans 14 residues. CDR3 in amino acids: CASSARGSNYGYTF. The CDR3 region has the DNA TGTGCCAGCAGTGCCAGGGGTTCTAACTATGGCTACACCTTC.

J is TRBJ1-1 and V is TRBV5-4, with TRBD1 matching over 9 bases. V was clipped by 4 bases and J by 1 base; unmatched bases: 5. From germline, CDR1 is SGHNT and CDR2 YYREEE (reference sequence). This CDR3 comprises 15 residues. The CDR3 DNA reads as TGTGCCAGCAGCAGGGACAGGGCCCAGAACACTGAAGCTTTCTTT. Protein: CASSRDRAQNTEAFF. Together with reference TRBV5-4 and TRBJ1-1, the CDR3 gives the full variable domain: ETGVTQSPTHLIKTRGQQVTLRCSSQSGHNTVSWYQQALGQGPQFIFQYYREEENGRGNFPPRFSGLQFPNYSSELNVNALELDDSALYLCASSRDRAQNTEAFFGQGTRLTVV.

The table lists this clone with a count of one. The V call is TRBV19, the J call TRBJ2-2, with TRBD1 matching over 9 bases. V shed 7 bases, J shed 3 bases, and the junction held 9 bases outside the gene matches. The CDR3 has 16 amino acids. CDR1 LNHDA and CDR2 SQIVND come from the germline V gene (reference sequence). In nucleotides, the CDR3 is TGTGCCAGTACCCCGGGTGACAGGGGGTACACCGGGGAGCTGTTTTTT. This gives the protein CASTPGDRGYTGELFF.